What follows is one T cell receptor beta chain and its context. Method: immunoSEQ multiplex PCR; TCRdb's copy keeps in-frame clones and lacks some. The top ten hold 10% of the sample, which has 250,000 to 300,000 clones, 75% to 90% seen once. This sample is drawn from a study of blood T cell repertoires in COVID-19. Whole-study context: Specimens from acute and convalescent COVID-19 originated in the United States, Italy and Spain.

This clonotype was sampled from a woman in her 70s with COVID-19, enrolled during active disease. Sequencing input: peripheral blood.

The CDR3 DNA sequence: TGTGCCAGCAGCCCTCACAGGGACGGGGCCCAGTACTTC. Protein sequence: CASSPHRDGAQYF. The chain couples TRBV7-2 to TRBJ2-5; the D gene is possibly TRBD1 (6 bases). Trimming took 5 bases from V and 9 from J, leaving 16 bases between them. There are 13 residues in the CDR3. Germline CDR1 and CDR2: SGHTA and FQGNSA.